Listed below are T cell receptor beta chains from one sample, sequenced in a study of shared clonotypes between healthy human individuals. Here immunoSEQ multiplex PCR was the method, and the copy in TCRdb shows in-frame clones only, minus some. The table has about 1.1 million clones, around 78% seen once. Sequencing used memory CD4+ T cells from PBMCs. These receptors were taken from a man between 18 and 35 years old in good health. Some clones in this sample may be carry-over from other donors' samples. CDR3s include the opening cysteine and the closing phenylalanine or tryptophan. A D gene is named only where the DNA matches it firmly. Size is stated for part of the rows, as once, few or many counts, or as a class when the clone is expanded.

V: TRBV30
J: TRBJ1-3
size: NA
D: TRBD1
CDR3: CAWSVPGTVSGNTIYF
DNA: TGTGCCTGGAGTGTACCCGGGACAGTAAGTGGAAACACCATATATTTT

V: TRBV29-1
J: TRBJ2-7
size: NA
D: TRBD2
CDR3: CSVVLQGGTSGTLPYEQYF
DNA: TGCAGCGTAGTACTTCAGGGGGGGACTAGCGGGACCCTCCCCTACGAGCAGTACTTC

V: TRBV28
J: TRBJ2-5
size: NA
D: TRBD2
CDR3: CASSLSSSGQETQYF
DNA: TGTGCCAGCAGTTTAAGTTCTAGCGGACAAGAGACCCAGTACTTC

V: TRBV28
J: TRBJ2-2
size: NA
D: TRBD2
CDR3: CASSPAGGRSTGELFF
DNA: TGTGCCAGCAGCCCCGCGGGGGGTCGTTCAACCGGGGAGCTGTTTTTT

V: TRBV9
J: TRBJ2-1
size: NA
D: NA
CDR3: CASARTINEQFF
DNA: TGTGCCAGCGCACGGACTATCAATGAGCAGTTCTTC

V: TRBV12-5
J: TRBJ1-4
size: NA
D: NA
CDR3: CASGLGHGRTRNEKLFF
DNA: TGTGCTAGTGGTTTGGGTCATGGACGGACTCGTAATGAAAAACTGTTTTTT

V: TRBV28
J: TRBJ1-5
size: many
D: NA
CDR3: CASSFEQRNQPQHF
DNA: TGTGCCAGCAGTTTTGAGCAGCGCAATCAGCCCCAGCATTTT

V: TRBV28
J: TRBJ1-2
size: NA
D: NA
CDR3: CASSLQVVLAGYTF
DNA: TGTGCCAGCAGTTTACAGGTGGTTTTAGCTGGCTACACCTTC

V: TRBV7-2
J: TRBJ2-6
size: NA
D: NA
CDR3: CASSLQGLSGANVLTF
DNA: TGTGCCAGCAGCCTGCAGGGATTGAGTGGGGCCAACGTCCTGACTTTC

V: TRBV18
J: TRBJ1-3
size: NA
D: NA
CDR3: CASSPNSGRLSGNTIYF
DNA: TGTGCCAGCTCACCCAATTCGGGACGGCTCTCTGGAAACACCATATATTTT

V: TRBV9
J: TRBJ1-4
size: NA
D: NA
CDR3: CASSVGQDLDEKLFF
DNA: TGTGCCAGCAGCGTAGGACAGGATCTTGATGAAAAACTGTTTTTT

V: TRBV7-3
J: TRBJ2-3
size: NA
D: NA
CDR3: CASSKGPKDTQYF
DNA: TGTGCCAGCAGCAAAGGACCCAAGGATACGCAGTATTTT

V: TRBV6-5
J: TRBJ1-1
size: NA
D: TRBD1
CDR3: CASSYNQGGTEAFF
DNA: TGTGCCAGCAGTTACAATCAGGGGGGAACTGAAGCTTTCTTT

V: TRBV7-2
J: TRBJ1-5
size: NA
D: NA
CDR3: CASSLGRDRPQHF
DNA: TGTGCCAGCAGCTTGGGTAGGGACCGGCCCCAGCATTTT

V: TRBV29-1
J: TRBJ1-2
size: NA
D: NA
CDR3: CSVDPGYGYTF
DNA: TGCAGCGTTGACCCGGGGTATGGCTACACCTTC

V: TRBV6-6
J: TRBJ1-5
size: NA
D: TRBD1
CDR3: CAVGTGNSNQPQHF
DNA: TGTGCGGTAGGGACAGGGAATAGCAATCAGCCCCAGCATTTT

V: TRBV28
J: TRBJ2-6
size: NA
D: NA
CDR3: CASSPIGRGANVLTF
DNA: TGTGCCAGCAGCCCGATAGGGAGGGGGGCCAACGTCCTGACTTTC

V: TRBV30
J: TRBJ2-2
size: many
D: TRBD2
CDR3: CAWSSGLAGLTGELFF
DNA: TGTGCCTGGAGTAGCGGACTAGCGGGGCTAACCGGGGAGCTGTTTTTT

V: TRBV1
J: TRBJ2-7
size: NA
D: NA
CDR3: CTSSLSSGSNEQYF
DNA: TGCACCAGCAGCCTTTCTAGCGGGAGCAACGAGCAGTACTTC

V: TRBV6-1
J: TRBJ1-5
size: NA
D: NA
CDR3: CASSLTDSSRQPQHF
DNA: TGTGCCAGCAGTCTAACGGACAGTAGCAGGCAGCCCCAGCATTTT

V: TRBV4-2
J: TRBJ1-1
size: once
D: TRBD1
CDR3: CASSQAEGQENTEAFF
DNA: TGTGCCAGCAGCCAAGCAGAGGGACAGGAGAACACTGAAGCTTTCTTT

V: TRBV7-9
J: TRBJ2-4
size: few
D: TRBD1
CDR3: CASSFGQGDERYF
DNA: TGTGCCAGCAGCTTTGGACAGGGTGACGAACGGTACTTC

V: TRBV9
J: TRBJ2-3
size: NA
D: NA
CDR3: CASSVAPQGSQYF
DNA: TGTGCCAGCAGCGTAGCTCCCCAGGGATCGCAGTATTTT

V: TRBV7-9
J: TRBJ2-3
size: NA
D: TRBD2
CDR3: CASSLGLTTDTQYF
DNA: TGTGCCAGCAGCTTGGGACTAACCACAGATACGCAGTATTTT

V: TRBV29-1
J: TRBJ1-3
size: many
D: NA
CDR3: CSVRPSGNTIYF
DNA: TGCAGCGTTAGACCCTCTGGAAACACCATATATTTT

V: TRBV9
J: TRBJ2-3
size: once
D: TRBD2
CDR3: CASSARTSGSSTDTQYF
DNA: TGTGCCAGCAGCGCCAGGACTAGCGGGAGTAGCACAGATACGCAGTATTTT

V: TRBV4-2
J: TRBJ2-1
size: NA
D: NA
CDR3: CASSQNAGAATQFF
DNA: TGTGCCAGCAGCCAAAACGCTGGGGCGGCGACGCAGTTCTTC

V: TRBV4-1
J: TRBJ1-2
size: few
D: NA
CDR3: CASSQAVYGYTF
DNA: TGCGCCAGCAGCCAAGCAGTCTATGGCTACACCTTC

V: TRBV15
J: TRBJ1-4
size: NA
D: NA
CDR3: CATSRGWGADEKLFF
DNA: TGTGCCACCAGCAGGGGATGGGGGGCCGATGAAAAACTGTTTTTT

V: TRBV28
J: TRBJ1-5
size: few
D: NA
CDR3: CASSSPPGGDQPQHF
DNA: TGTGCCAGCAGTTCCCCCCCCGGGGGGGATCAGCCCCAGCATTTT

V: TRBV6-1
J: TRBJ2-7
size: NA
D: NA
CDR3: CASSEIGTTSYEQYF
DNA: TGTGCCAGCAGTGAAATAGGGACAACCTCCTACGAGCAGTACTTC

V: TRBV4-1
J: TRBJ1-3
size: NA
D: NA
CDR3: CASSPGPDGRNTIYF
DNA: TGCGCCAGCAGCCCGGGCCCCGACGGGCGAAACACCATATATTTT

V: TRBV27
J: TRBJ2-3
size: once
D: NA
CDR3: CASSSVGGGADTQYF
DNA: TGTGCCAGCAGTTCCGTTGGGGGCGGGGCAGATACGCAGTATTTT

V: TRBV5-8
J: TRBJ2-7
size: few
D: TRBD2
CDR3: CASSRAGGSSYEQYF
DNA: TGTGCCAGCAGCCGAGCGGGGGGGAGCTCCTACGAGCAGTACTTC

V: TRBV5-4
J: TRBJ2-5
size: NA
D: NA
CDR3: CASSLNTLETQYF
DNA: TGTGCCAGCAGCTTGAATACTTTGGAGACCCAGTACTTC

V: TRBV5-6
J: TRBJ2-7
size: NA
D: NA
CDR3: CASSRRRNYEQYF
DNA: TGTGCCAGCAGCCGCAGACGTAACTACGAGCAGTACTTC

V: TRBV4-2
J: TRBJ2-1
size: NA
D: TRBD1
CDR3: CASSRDRGYNEQFF
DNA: TGTGCCAGCAGCCGGGACAGGGGCTACAATGAGCAGTTCTTC

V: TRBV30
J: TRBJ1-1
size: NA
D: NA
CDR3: CAWTPWGGNTEAFF
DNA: TGTGCCTGGACCCCCTGGGGTGGAAACACTGAAGCTTTCTTT

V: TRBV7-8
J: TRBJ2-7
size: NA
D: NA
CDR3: CASSFRGAWEQYF
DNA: TGTGCCAGCAGCTTTCGGGGGGCCTGGGAGCAGTACTTC

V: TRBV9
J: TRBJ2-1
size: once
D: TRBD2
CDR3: CASSGRTSGSGNEQFF
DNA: TGTGCCAGCAGCGGACGGACTAGCGGGAGTGGCAATGAGCAGTTCTTC

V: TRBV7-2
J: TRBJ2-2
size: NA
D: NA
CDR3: CASSFLGPTGELFF
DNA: TGTGCCAGCAGCTTTCTGGGCCCCACCGGGGAGCTGTTTTTT

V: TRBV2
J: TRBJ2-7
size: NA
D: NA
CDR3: CASEGPSSYEQYF
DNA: TGTGCCAGTGAAGGACCGAGCTCCTACGAGCAGTACTTC

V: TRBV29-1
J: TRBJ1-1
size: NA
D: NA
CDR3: CSVEDRAGRTEAFF
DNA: TGCAGCGTTGAAGACAGGGCTGGTCGGACTGAAGCTTTCTTT

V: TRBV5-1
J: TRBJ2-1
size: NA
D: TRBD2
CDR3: CASSLVLAGHEQFF
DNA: TGCGCCAGCAGCTTGGTTCTAGCGGGACATGAGCAGTTCTTC

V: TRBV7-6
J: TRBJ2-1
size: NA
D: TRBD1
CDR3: CASSLNSGTDYNEQFF
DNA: TGTGCCAGCAGCTTAAACTCCGGGACAGACTACAATGAGCAGTTCTTC

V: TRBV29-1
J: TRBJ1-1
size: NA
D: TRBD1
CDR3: CSVSGQGGYTEAFF
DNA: TGCAGCGTTTCAGGACAGGGTGGATACACTGAAGCTTTCTTT